The 30 T cell receptor beta chains presented below share a single source sample, sequenced in a study of Graves' ophthalmopathy and Graves' hyperthyroidism (dated by TCRdb to about 2018). The instrument was an Illumina HiSeq 2000. TCR beta CDR3 regions were amplified from RNA transcripts for repertoire sequencing. The first round of RT-PCR was done with HTBI primers and the Qiagen OneStep RT-PCR kit, and was followed by a second round of multiplex PCR, then size selection and purification. TCRdb's own reprocessing of the public reads used fastp at Q25 and MiXCR and kept productive beta chains. All rows with the same CDR3 protein become a single entry with the most common DNA and genes. The sample profile shows more than 1,000,000 distinct CDR3 sequences; 35% to 40% of them were found once. The ten top clones hold over 8.5% of the sample. Material: peripheral blood or thyroid tissue (not recorded which). These receptors all stem from an adult man with Graves' hyperthyroidism.

This chain joins TRBV19 and TRBJ1-1, with D tentatively TRBD1 (6 bases). The V end lost 8 bases, the J end lost 7 bases, and 11 bases lay between the germline ends. Germline V CDR1 and CDR2: LNHDA, SQIVND (reference sequence). This CDR3 is 11 amino acids long. This CDR3 reads CASGGTIEAFF. The CDR3 region has the DNA TGTGCCAGTGGAGGGACAATTGAAGCTTTCTTT.

The chain links TRBV7-2 to TRBJ1-5; D call uncertain. Germline V gene sequence: CDR1 SGHTA, CDR2 FQGNSA. The CDR3 totals 14 residues. Trimming shortened V by 5 bases and J by 4 bases, and 12 bases separated the two germline ends. CDR3 sequence reads: CASSQNSGNQPQHF. DNA for the CDR3: TGTGCCAGCAGCCAAAATTCCGGAAATCAGCCCCAGCATTTT.

This clonotype was found many times. This sequence joins TRBV19 and TRBJ2-7; 7 bases align to TRBD2. The ends lost 6 bases at V and 6 bases at J; junction bases unmatched: 11. Germline V lookup: CDR1 LNHDA, CDR2 SQIVND (reference sequence). This CDR3 contains 14 residues. The CDR3 protein is CASSIIAGDGEQYF. CDR3 in DNA: TGTGCCAGTAGCATTATTGCGGGAGACGGCGAGCAGTACTTC.

The V call is TRBV12-3 or TRBV12-4, the J call TRBJ2-7; D perhaps matches TRBD2 (5 bases). The CDR3 totals 13 residues. The V gene lost 2 bases and the J gene lost 5 bases, with 10 bases spanning the gap. CDR3 nucleotide sequence: TGTGCCAGCAGTTTAAATTCGGGGAACGAGCAGTACTTC. Translated: CASSLNSGNEQYF.

The chain couples TRBV25-1 to TRBJ2-5, with D possibly matching TRBD2 (5 bases). This CDR3 comprises 13 residues. Germline V gene lookup returns CDR1 MGHDK and CDR2 SYGVNS. V was shortened by 6 bases and J by 1 base, with 9 bases between the two germline ends. The CDR3 reads CASRRAFQETQYF. As DNA, the CDR3 is TGTGCCAGCAGGAGGGCCTTCCAAGAGACCCAGTACTTC.

The genes are TRBV20-1 and TRBJ1-2, with TRBD1 as a possible D gene (6 bases). V dropped 5 bases and J dropped 3 bases, with 16 bases sitting between them. Germline-derived CDR1 and CDR2 are DFQATT and SNEGSKA (reference sequence). The CDR3 runs 14 residues. CDR3 nucleotides: TGCAGTGCTTCGGCAGGGGATGCGCACTATGGCTACACCTTC. This translates into CSASAGDAHYGYTF.

The gene calls are TRBV15 and TRBJ1-2; possible D gene TRBD1, 5 bases. Deletions cut 3 bases from V and 8 bases from J, with 13 bases between. Germline values: CDR1 LNHNV, CDR2 YYDKDF (reference sequence). The CDR3 extends over 13 amino acids. This CDR3 is CATSSQGGGGYTF. The CDR3, as DNA: TGTGCCACCAGCAGCCAGGGAGGAGGCGGCTACACCTTC.

This chain connects TRBV29-1 to TRBJ2-7; either TRBD1 or TRBD2 may supply D (5 bases each). V dropped 6 bases and J dropped 0 bases, with 21 bases sitting between them. Germline lookup yields CDR1 SQVTM and CDR2 ANQGSEA. The CDR3 has 16 amino acids. CDR3 DNA: TGCAGCGTCAACAGCCCGGGACGGTTAGGCTCCTACGAGCAGTACTTC. Its protein product is CSVNSPGRLGSYEQYF.

This clonotype has ten or more counts. The chain's CDR3 is CASSPGDWSETQYF. The DNA for the CDR3 is TGTGCCAGCAGCCCCGGGGATTGGTCGGAGACCCAGTACTTC. This chain uses TRBV14 with TRBJ2-5, with D tentatively TRBD2 (5 bases). Trimming shortened V by 4 bases and J by 5 bases, and 14 bases separated the two germline ends. CDR1 is SGHDN, CDR2 FVKESK, per germline. The CDR3 loop spans 14 amino acids.

In its sample, this clonotype was seen many times. This chain uses TRBV7-2 with TRBJ2-5, with D possibly matching TRBD1 (5 bases). Germline V lookup: CDR1 SGHTA, CDR2 FQGNSA. Trimming cost V 1 base and J 5 bases, with 14 bases left between them. The CDR3 spans 15 residues. The CDR3 loop reads CASSLGQGFLETQYF. CDR3 DNA sequence: TGTGCCAGCAGCTTAGGGCAGGGATTCTTGGAGACCCAGTACTTC.

The chain has TRBV12-3 or TRBV12-4 and TRBJ2-7; 9 bases are shared with TRBD1. The CDR3 runs 14 residues. J was trimmed by 2 bases and V by 5 bases; bases with no gene match: 4. For the CDR3, the DNA is TGTGCCAGCAGTAAGCGACAGGGGGCCTACGAGCAGTACTTC. Translated, it gives CASSKRQGAYEQYF.

This clonotype was seen many times. The CDR3 DNA reads TGTGCCAGCAGCTTAGCTGGGGGGGCGGCCACTGAAGCTTTCTTT. It encodes CASSLAGGAATEAFF. The chain is built from TRBV7-9 and TRBJ1-1; TRBD1 might be the D (6 bases). Deletions cut 0 bases from V and 4 bases from J, with 12 bases between. CDR3 length equals 15 residues. The germline V gene has CDR1 SEHNR and CDR2 FQNEAQ (reference sequence).

On this clonotype itself: Being one base from a much bigger clone, this may be a read error. The rearrangement uses TRBV11-2 and TRBJ2-6, with D possibly matching TRBD1 (5 bases). Germline V gives CDR1 SGHAT, CDR2 FQNNGV. The CDR3 contains 16 residues. CDR3 sequence reads: CASSLDRVSGANVMTF. The CDR3 DNA is TGTGCCAGCAGCTTAGATAGAGTCTCTGGGGCCAACGTCATGACTTTC.

About this clonotype: This may be a read error, as it is one base from a much larger clone. This sequence joins TRBV5-5 and TRBJ1-5; D uncertain. The CDR3 is made up of 15 amino acids. Germline loops: CDR1 SGHKS, CDR2 YYEKEE (reference sequence). The CDR3 DNA follows: TGTGCCAGCAGCTTTCTCGTCGATAGCAATCGGCCCCAGCATTTT. Its protein is CASSFLVDSNRPQHF.

In regard to this clonotype: A junction boundary mismatches the germline segment, possibly from a read error. The chain links TRBV7-6 to TRBJ2-7, with D perhaps TRBD1 (6 bases). The CDR3 is 13 amino acids. In germline, CDR1 is SGHVS, CDR2 FNYEAQ. DNA for the CDR3: TGTGCCGGCAGCCGACAGGTCTCCTACGAGCAGTACTTC. The encoded protein is CAGSRQVSYEQYF.

This clonotype was counted many times. The rearrangement links TRBV19 to TRBJ1-1, with D perhaps TRBD1 (5 bases). Trimming cost V 3 bases and J 6 bases, with 14 bases left between them. CDR1 and CDR2 from the germline V gene are LNHDA and SQIVND (reference sequence). CDR3 length equals 14 residues. The CDR3 DNA reads as TGTGCCAGTAGTATCGGGGCTCGGATGGCTGAAGCTTTCTTT. Translating gives CASSIGARMAEAFF. The whole variable domain, filled in from reference TRBV19 and TRBJ1-1, reads DGGITQSPKYLFRKEGQNVTLSCEQNLNHDAMYWYRQDPGQGLRLIYYSQIVNDFQKGDIAEGYSVSREKKESFPLTVTSAQKNPTAFYLCASSIGARMAEAFFGQGTRLTVV.

This clonotype has a count of ten or more. The gene calls are TRBV4-3 and TRBJ1-2, with unresolved D. The CDR3 has 15 amino acids. The germline gives CDR1 LGHNA, CDR2 YSLEER. V gave up 0 bases and J gave up 8 bases, with 16 bases separating them. CDR3 region: CASSQDGRYIQGYTF. In nucleotides, the CDR3 is TGCGCCAGCAGCCAAGATGGGAGGTATATACAGGGCTACACCTTC.

This clonotype was detected ten times or more. The chain uses TRBV12-5 and TRBJ2-7; D is uncertain. Trimming took off 5 bases at V and 10 bases at J, with 12 bases between the two ends. The CDR3 runs 11 residues. In germline, CDR1 is LGHNT, CDR2 FRNRAP. The CDR3 reads CASGLNESQYF. The CDR3 DNA is TGTGCTAGTGGTCTCAACGAGAGTCAGTACTTC.

The chain carries TRBV10-3 and TRBJ1-1; D perhaps matches TRBD1 (6 bases). The length of the CDR3 is 15 residues. V dropped 4 bases and J dropped 1 base, with 13 bases sitting between them. Germline V lookup: CDR1 ENHRY, CDR2 SYGVKD. The CDR3 loop is CAISALTGPNTEAFF. The CDR3 nucleotides read TGTGCCATCAGTGCCTTGACAGGCCCGAACACTGAAGCTTTCTTT.

This clonotype has at least ten counts. The rearrangement uses TRBV24-1 and TRBJ2-5; D is perhaps TRBD1 or TRBD2 (6 bases each). The V gene's germline CDR1 is KGHDR and CDR2 SFDVKD. With 5 bases removed from V and 4 bases from J, the gap between germline ends came to 10 bases. The CDR3 is made up of 13 amino acids. The CDR3 region is CATSVGGGETQYF. The DNA for the CDR3 is TGTGCCACCAGTGTAGGAGGGGGAGAGACCCAGTACTTC.

This clonotype was counted ten times or more. CDR3 residues: CASSEWVGNSPLHF. The CDR3 region has the DNA TGTGCCAGCAGTGAATGGGTTGGAAATTCACCCCTCCACTTT. The chain carries TRBV25-1 and TRBJ1-6; D uncertain. The germline CDR1 and CDR2 sequences are MGHDK and SYGVNS. The CDR3 loop spans 14 amino acids. V lost 1 base to trimming and J lost 7 bases, with 8 bases between them.

The chain recombines TRBV5-1 with TRBJ1-3; D is uncertain. The V end lost 4 bases, the J end lost 3 bases, and 8 bases lay between the germline ends. The CDR3 covers 13 residues. The germline CDR1 and CDR2 sequences are SGHRS and YFSETQ. The CDR3 reads CASSPSLGNTIYF. CDR3 sequence (DNA): TGCGCCAGCAGCCCATCGCTTGGAAACACCATATATTTT. Based on the CDR3 plus reference TRBV5-1 and TRBJ1-3, the full variable domain is KAGVTQTPRYLIKTRGQQVTLSCSPISGHRSVSWYQQTPGQGLQFLFEYFSETQRNKGNFPGRFSGRQFSNSRSEMNVSTLELGDSALYLCASSPSLGNTIYFGEGSWLTVV.

This clonotype was counted a few times. The chain joins TRBV20-1 to TRBJ2-7, with TRBD2 identical over 10 bases. The J call may be mistaken, given a closer DNA end match to TRBJ2-1. Looked up from germline, CDR1 is DFQATT and CDR2 is SNEGSKA (reference sequence). The CDR3 runs to 11 residues. The chain's CDR3 is CSGLAGDEQFF. CDR3 sequence (DNA): TGCAGTGGGCTAGCGGGAGATGAGCAGTTCTTC.

This clonotype was counted ten times or more. The V call is TRBV29-1, the J call TRBJ2-7; D remains unclear. Looked up from germline, CDR1 is SQVTM and CDR2 is ANQGSEA. Trimming stripped 2 bases from V and 4 bases from J, with 6 bases between. The CDR3 consists of 11 residues. This CDR3 reads CSVEFGYEQYF. CDR3 sequence (DNA): TGCAGCGTTGAATTTGGATACGAGCAGTACTTC.

CDR3 bases: TGTGCCAGCAGTGCATTGACAGGGCTTCAGCCCCAGCATTTT. This translates into CASSALTGLQPQHF. The chain joins TRBV2 to TRBJ1-5; 7 bases fit TRBD1. The CDR3 covers 14 residues. CDR1 is SNHLY, CDR2 FYNNEI, per germline. With 4 bases clipped from V and 6 bases from J, the junction kept 6 bases outside the gene matches.

The table lists this clonotype with many counts. The chain has TRBV19 and TRBJ1-5; D gene ambiguous. The length of the CDR3 is 13 residues. Germline V gene lookup returns CDR1 LNHDA and CDR2 SQIVND (reference sequence). V was cut by 6 bases and J by 9 bases, with 15 bases left in between. The CDR3: CASRTGRELPQHF. The CDR3 DNA follows: TGTGCCAGTAGGACGGGGAGGGAACTGCCCCAGCATTTT.

This clonotype was observed many times. The rearrangement uses TRBV20-1 and TRBJ2-7; TRBD1 matches at 7 bases. There are 13 residues in the CDR3. Germline-derived CDR1 and CDR2 are DFQATT and SNEGSKA (reference sequence). The CDR3 DNA reads TGCAGCGTCCCGACAGGGCTTTTGTACGAGCAGTACTTC. Residues: CSVPTGLLYEQYF.

Ten or more counts support this clonotype. The CDR3 reads CASSVSTPTRSGANVLTF. CDR3 in DNA: TGTGCCAGCAGCGTATCTACACCGACGCGCTCTGGGGCCAACGTCCTGACTTTC. The V call is TRBV9, the J call TRBJ2-6; D is unresolved. V dropped 1 base and J dropped 0 bases, with 14 bases sitting between them. This CDR3 region has 18 residues. Germline CDR1 SGDLS, CDR2 YYNGEE.

The gene calls are TRBV7-7 and TRBJ2-5; D is unclear. The length of the CDR3 is 14 residues. From germline, CDR1 is SSHAT and CDR2 FNYEAQ (reference sequence). V was shortened by 6 bases and J by 0 bases, with 11 bases between the two germline ends. The CDR3 nucleotides read TGTGCCAGCAGAGAACGCAAGTACCAAGAGACCCAGTACTTC. Amino acids: CASRERKYQETQYF.

This clonotype has a handful of counts. This chain uses TRBV19 with TRBJ2-7, with 7 positions matching TRBD2. Germline CDR1 LNHDA, CDR2 SQIVND (reference sequence). This CDR3 is built from 16 residues. V dropped 3 bases and J dropped 5; count of bases not matched to a gene: 13. Written as DNA, the CDR3 is TGTGCCAGTAGTATTGAGCGCGGGAGTCCCCGGGACGAGCAGTACTTC. Translated: CASSIERGSPRDEQYF.